This T cell receptor (beta chain) comes out of a study of T cell changes during pregnancy in multiple sclerosis. Looked up from germline, CDR1 is SQVTM and CDR2 is ANQGSEA. The CDR3 covers 16 residues. With V trimmed by 6 bases and J by 3 bases, 8 bases remained unmatched. The data were produced by immunoSEQ multiplex PCR, yet TCRdb's version contains in-frame clones alone and is incomplete. The sample carries 49,000 or so clones, approximately 94% recorded once. The receptor was isolated from a female donor with multiple sclerosis, enrolled in a pregnancy study. The source material was CD8+ T cells from peripheral blood mononuclear cells, sampled before pregnancy. The V gene is TRBV29-1, the J gene TRBJ2-1, with 13 nucleotides matching TRBD2. The CDR3 sequence is CSVTGLAGQHYNEQFF. The CDR3 nucleotides are TGCAGCGTGACGGGACTAGCGGGACAGCACTACAATGAGCAGTTCTTC.